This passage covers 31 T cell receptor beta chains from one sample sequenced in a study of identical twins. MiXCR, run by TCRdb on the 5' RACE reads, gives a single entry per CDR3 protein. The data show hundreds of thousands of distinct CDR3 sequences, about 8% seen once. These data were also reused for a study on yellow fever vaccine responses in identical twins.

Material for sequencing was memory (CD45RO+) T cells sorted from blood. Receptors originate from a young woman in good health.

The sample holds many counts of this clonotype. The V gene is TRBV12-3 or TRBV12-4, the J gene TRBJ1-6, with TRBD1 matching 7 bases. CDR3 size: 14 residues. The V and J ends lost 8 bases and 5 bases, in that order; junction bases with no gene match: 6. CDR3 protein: CASSRTGDNSPLHF. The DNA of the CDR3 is TGTGCCAGCTCTCGGACAGGCGATAATTCACCCCTCCACTTT.

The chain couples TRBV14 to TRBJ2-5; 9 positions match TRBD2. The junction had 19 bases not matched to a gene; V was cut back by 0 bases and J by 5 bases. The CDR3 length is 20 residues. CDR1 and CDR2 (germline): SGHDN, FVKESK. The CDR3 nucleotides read TGTGCCAGCAGCCAAGATAAGCGGGGGGTCCTGGGGCCAACCAGGGAGACCCAGTACTTC. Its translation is CASSQDKRGVLGPTRETQYF.

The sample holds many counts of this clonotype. CDR3 sequence: CSAPGQGGEKLFF. As DNA, the CDR3 is TGCAGTGCTCCCGGACAGGGTGGAGAAAAACTGTTTTTT. The chain recombines TRBV20-1 with TRBJ1-4; 8 bases align to TRBD1. Germline CDR1 DFQATT, CDR2 SNEGSKA (reference sequence). CDR3 length: 13 amino acids. With 5 bases clipped from V and 8 bases from J, the junction kept 7 bases outside the gene matches.

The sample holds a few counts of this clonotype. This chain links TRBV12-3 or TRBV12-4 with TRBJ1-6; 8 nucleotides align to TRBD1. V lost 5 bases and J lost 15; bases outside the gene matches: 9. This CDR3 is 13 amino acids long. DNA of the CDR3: TGTGCCAGCAGTCCGGACAGGGCCCAACTCCTCCACTTT. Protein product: CASSPDRAQLLHF.

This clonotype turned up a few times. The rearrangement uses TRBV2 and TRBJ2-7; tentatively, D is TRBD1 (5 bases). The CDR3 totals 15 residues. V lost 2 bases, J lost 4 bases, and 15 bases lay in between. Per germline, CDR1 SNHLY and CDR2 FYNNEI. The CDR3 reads CASSEPGSMGYEQYV. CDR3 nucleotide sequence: TGTGCCAGCAGTGAACCAGGGTCTATGGGTTACGAGCAGTACGTC.

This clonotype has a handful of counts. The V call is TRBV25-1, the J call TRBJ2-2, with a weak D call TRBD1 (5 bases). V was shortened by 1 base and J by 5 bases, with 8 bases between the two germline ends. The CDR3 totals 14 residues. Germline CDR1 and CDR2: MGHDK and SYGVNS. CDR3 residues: CASSEWSGTGELFF. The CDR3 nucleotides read TGTGCCAGCAGTGAATGGTCAGGGACCGGGGAGCTGTTTTTT.

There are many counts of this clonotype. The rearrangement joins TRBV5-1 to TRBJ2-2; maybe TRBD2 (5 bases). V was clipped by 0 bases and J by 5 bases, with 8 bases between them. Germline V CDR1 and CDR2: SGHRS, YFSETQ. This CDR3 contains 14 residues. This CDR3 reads CASSLGTSTGELFF. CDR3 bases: TGCGCCAGCAGCTTGGGGACTTCAACCGGGGAGCTGTTTTTT.

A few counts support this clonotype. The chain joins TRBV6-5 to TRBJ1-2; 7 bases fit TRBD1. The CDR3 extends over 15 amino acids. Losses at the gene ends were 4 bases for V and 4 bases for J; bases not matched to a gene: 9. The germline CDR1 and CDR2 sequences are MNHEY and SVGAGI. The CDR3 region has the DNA TGTGCCAGCAGTTGGGGTAGGGGGCGAACCTATGGCTACACCTTC. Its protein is CASSWGRGRTYGYTF.

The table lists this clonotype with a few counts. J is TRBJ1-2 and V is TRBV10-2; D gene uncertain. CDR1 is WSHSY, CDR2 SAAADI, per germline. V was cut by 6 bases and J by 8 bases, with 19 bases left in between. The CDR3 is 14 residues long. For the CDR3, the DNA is TGCGCCAGCAGCCCTACCCGGATTAACGGGGGCTACACCTTC. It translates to CASSPTRINGGYTF.

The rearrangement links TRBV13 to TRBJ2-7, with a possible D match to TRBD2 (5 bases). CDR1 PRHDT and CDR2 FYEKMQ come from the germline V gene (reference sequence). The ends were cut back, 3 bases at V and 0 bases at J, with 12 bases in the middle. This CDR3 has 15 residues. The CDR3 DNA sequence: TGTGCCAGCAGCTTTCAGAGACTAAACTCCTACGAGCAGTACTTC. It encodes CASSFQRLNSYEQYF.

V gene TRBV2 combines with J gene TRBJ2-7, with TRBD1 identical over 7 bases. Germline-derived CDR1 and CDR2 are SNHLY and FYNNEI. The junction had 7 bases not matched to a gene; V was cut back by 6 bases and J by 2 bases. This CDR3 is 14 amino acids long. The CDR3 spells CASRGDSGTYEQYV. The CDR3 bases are TGTGCCAGCAGAGGGGACAGTGGGACCTACGAGCAGTACGTC.

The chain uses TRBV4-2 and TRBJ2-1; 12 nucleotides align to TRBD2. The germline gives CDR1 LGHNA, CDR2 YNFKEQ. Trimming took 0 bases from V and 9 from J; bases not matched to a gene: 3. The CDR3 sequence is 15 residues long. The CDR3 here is CASSQDPGLAGEQFF. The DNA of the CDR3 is TGTGCCAGCAGCCAAGACCCGGGACTAGCGGGTGAGCAGTTCTTC.

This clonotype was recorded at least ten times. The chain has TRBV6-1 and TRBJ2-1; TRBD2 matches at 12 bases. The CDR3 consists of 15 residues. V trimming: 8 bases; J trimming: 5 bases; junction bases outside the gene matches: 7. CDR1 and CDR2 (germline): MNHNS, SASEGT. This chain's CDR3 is CASQRTSGNNNEQFF. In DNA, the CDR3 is TGTGCCAGCCAGAGGACTAGCGGGAATAACAATGAGCAGTTCTTC.

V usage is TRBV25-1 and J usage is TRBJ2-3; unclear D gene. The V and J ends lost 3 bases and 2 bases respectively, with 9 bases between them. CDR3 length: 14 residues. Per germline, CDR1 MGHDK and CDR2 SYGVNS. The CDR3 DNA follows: TGTGCCAGCAGTGATAATCACCCCACAGATACGCAGTATTTT. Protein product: CASSDNHPTDTQYF.

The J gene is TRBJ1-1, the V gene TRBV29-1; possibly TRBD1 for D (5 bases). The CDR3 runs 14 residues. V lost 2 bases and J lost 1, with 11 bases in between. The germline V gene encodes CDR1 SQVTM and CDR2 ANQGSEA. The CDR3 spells CSVESRDGNTEAFF. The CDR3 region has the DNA TGCAGCGTTGAATCCCGGGACGGGAACACTGAAGCTTTCTTT.

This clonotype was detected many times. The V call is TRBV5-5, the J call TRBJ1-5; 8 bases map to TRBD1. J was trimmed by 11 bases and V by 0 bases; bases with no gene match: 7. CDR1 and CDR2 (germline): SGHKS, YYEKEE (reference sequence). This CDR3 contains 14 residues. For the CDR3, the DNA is TGTGCCAGCAGCTTGGGACAGGGGATTGGGGCCCAGCATTTT. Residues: CASSLGQGIGAQHF.

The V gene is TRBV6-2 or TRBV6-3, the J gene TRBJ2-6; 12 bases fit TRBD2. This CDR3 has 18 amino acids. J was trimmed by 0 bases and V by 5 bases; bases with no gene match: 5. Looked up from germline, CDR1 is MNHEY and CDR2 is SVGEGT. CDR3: CASSRGLAGPSGANVLTF. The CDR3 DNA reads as TGTGCCAGCAGTCGGGGACTAGCGGGCCCCTCTGGGGCCAACGTCCTGACTTTC.

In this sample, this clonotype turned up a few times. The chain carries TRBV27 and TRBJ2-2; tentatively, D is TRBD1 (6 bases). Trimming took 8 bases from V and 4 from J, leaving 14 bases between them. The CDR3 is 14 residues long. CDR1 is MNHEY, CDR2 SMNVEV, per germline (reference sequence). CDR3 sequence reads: CASCTGTGTGELFF. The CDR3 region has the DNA TGTGCCAGCTGTACAGGGACGGGCACCGGGGAGCTGTTTTTT.

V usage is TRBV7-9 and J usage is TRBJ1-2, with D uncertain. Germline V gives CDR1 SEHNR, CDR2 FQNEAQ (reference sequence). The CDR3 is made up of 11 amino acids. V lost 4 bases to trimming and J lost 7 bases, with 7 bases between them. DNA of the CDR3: TGTGCCAGCAGCTCCCCCCGTGGCTACACCTTC. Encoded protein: CASSSPRGYTF.

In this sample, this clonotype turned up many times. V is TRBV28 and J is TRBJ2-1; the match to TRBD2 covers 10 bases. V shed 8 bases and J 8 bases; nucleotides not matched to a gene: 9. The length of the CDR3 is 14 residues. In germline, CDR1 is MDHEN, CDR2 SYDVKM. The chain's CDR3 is CASSGLANKYEQFF. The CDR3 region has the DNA TGTGCCAGCTCGGGACTAGCGAATAAGTATGAGCAGTTCTTC.

The CDR3 DNA is TGTGCCAGCGCCCAGGGTACCTACACCTATGGCTACACCTTC. It yields the protein CASAQGTYTYGYTF. The chain combines TRBV11-1 with TRBJ1-2; D may be TRBD1 (5 bases). The ends were cut back, 8 bases at V and 4 bases at J, with 17 bases in the middle. The CDR3 runs to 14 residues. Germline CDR1 SGHAT, CDR2 FQDESV (reference sequence).

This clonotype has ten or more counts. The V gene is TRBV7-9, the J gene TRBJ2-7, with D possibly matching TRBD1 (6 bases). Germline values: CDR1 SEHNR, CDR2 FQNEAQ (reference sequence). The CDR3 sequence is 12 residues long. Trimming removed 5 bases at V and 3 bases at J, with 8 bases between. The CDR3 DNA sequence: TGTGCCAGCAGCCAACAGGGCTACGAGCAGTACTTC. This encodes CASSQQGYEQYF.

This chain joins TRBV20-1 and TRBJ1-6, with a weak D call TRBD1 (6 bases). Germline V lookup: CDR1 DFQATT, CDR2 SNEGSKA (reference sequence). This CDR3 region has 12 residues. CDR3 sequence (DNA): TGCGCATTCAGGGGACAAAATTCACCCCTCCACTTT. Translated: CAFRGQNSPLHF.

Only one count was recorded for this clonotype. The CDR3 DNA is TGCAGTGCTAGACAGGGGGGCCACACCTTC. Amino acid sequence: CSARQGGHTF. V and J are TRBV20-1 and TRBJ1-2, with TRBD1 identical over 7 bases. Germline-derived CDR1 and CDR2 are DFQATT and SNEGSKA (reference sequence). After removal of 2 bases from V and 12 bases from J, the junction contained 3 bases not matched to a gene. This CDR3 has 10 residues.

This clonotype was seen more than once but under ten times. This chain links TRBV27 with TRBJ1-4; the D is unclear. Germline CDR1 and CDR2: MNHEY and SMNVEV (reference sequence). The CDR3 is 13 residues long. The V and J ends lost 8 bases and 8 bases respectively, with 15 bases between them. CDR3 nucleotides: TGTGCCAGCCGCAGCGGGCGGGAAGAAAAACTGTTTTTT. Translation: CASRSGREEKLFF.

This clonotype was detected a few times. CDR3 residues: CASGLSRQGRMSSGANVLTF. CDR3 in DNA: TGTGCTAGTGGTTTATCCCGACAGGGTAGAATGAGCTCTGGGGCCAACGTCCTGACTTTC. The chain recombines TRBV12-5 with TRBJ2-6, with TRBD1 identical over 7 bases. This CDR3 has 20 amino acids. Germline CDR1 reads LGHNT; CDR2 reads FRNRAP. Losses at the gene ends were 3 bases for V and 0 bases for J; bases not matched to a gene: 14.

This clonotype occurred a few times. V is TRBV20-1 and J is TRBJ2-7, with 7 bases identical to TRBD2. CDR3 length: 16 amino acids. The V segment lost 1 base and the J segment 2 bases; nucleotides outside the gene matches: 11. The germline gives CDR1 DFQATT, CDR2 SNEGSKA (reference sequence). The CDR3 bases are TGCAGTGCTAGAGGGGGACTGGGGAGGGCTGCCTACGAGCAGTACGTC. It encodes CSARGGLGRAAYEQYV.

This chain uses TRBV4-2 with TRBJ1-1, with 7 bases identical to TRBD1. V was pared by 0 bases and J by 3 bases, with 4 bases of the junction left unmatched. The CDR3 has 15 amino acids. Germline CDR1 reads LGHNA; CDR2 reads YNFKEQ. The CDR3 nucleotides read TGTGCCAGCAGCCAAGATCCAGGGACAGACACTGAAGCTTTCTTT. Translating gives CASSQDPGTDTEAFF.

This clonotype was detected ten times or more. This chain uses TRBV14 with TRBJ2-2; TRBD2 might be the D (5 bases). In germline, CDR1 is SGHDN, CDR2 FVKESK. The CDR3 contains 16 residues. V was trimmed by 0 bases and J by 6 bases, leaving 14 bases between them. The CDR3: CASSQDTSALAGELFF. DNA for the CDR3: TGTGCCAGCAGCCAAGATACGAGCGCACTAGCCGGGGAGCTGTTTTTT.

The CDR3 DNA reads TGCGCCAGCAGCCAAGGCAGGGCCGGGGCCAACGTCCTGACTTTC. Residues: CASSQGRAGANVLTF. This chain joins TRBV4-1 and TRBJ2-6; possible D gene TRBD1, 5 bases. Germline CDR1 reads MGHRA; CDR2 reads YSYEKL. CDR3 length: 15 amino acids. The V end lost 1 base, the J end lost 4 bases, and 8 bases lay between the germline ends.

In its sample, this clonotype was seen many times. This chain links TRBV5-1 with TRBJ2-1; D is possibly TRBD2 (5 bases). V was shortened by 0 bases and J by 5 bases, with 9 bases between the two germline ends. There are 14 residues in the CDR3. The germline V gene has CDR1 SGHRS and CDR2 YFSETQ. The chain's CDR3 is CASSLERQNNEQFF. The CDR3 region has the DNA TGCGCCAGCAGCTTGGAGCGGCAGAACAATGAGCAGTTCTTC.